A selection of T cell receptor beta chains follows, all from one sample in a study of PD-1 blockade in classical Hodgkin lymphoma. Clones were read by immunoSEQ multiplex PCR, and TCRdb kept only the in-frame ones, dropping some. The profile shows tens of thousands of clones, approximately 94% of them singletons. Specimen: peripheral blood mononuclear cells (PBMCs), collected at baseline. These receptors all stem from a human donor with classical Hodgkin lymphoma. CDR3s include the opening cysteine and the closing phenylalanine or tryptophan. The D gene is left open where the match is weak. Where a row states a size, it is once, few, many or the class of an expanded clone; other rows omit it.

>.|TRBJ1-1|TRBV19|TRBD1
TGTGCCAGTAAGGGACAGGGGCTGGGTGACACTGAAGCTTTCTTT
CASKGQGLGDTEAFF
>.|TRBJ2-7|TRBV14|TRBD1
TGTGCCAGCAGCCGGCTTGGGACAGGTGAGGGATACGAGCAGTACTTC
CASSRLGTGEGYEQYF
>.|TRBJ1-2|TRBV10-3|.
TGTGCCATCAGTAAACAAGCTAACTATGGCTACACCTTC
CAISKQANYGYTF
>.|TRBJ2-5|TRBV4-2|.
TGTGCCAGCAGCCAATTCCCCGGCGGGGTTGGGGAGACCCAGTACTTC
CASSQFPGGVGETQYF
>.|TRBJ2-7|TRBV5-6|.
TGTGCCAGCAGCCCGCGGTACTCCTACGAGCAGTACTTC
CASSPRYSYEQYF
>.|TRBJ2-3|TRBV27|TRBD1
TGTGCCAGCAGTCTTACAGGGGGCGCAGATACGCAGTATTTT
CASSLTGGADTQYF
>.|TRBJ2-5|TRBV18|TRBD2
TGTGCCAGCTCACCAAAAACTAGCGGAAACCAAGAGACCCAGTACTTC
CASSPKTSGNQETQYF
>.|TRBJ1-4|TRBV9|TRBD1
TGTGCCAGCAGCGCTCGGACAGGGTATAATGAAAAACTGTTTTTT
CASSARTGYNEKLFF
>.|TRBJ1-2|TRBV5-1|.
TGCGCCAGCAGCTTGGGGGGGCCCCTCGATGGCTACACCTTC
CASSLGGPLDGYTF
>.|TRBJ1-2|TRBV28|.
TGTGCCAGCAGCATTTCGGCCGCGACCTATGGCTACACCTTC
CASSISAATYGYTF
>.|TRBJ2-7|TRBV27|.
TGTGCCAGCAGCCCTGGGGCCCCGACGGGAGTGGGATACGAGCAGTACTTC
CASSPGAPTGVGYEQYF
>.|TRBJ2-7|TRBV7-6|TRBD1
TGTGCCAGCAGCACGGGGACAGCCTCCTACGAGCAGTACTTC
CASSTGTASYEQYF
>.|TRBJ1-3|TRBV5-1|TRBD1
TGCGCCAGCAGCTTGGGACAGGGGCCCAACGCTGGAAACACCATATATTTT
CASSLGQGPNAGNTIYF
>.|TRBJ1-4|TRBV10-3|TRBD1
TGTGCCTCACGAACCGGGACAGGGATTGAAAAACTGTTTTTT
CASRTGTGIEKLFF
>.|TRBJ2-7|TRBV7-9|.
TGTGCCAGCAGCCTAACGGGCAGACCCTACGAGCAGTACTTC
CASSLTGRPYEQYF
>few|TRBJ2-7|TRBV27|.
TGTGCCAGCAGCCCAGGGGCCTCCTACGAGCAGTACTTC
CASSPGASYEQYF
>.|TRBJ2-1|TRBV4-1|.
TGCGCCAGCAGCCAAGAAGGACTTTACAATGAGCAGTTCTTC
CASSQEGLYNEQFF
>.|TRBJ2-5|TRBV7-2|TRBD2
TGTGCCAGCAGCTGGACTAGTCCGGAAGAGACCCAGTACTTC
CASSWTSPEETQYF
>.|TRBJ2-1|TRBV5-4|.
TGTGCCAGCAGCCTGGAGGTAGGGTCCTACAATGAGCAGTTCTTC
CASSLEVGSYNEQFF
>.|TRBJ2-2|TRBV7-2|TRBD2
TGTGCCAGCAGCTTCGGACTAGCGGGCTTTACCGGGGAGCTGTTTTTT
CASSFGLAGFTGELFF
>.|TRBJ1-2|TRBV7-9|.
TGTGCCAGCAGCCCAATGGCAATCTTTAACTATGGCTACACCTTC
CASSPMAIFNYGYTF
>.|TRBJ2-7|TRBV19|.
TGTGCCAGCGATACAGGGGAGGGGACCTACGAGCAGTACTTC
CASDTGEGTYEQYF
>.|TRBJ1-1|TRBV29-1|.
TGCAGCGTTGAACAGGGTTTTGAAGCTTTCTTT
CSVEQGFEAFF
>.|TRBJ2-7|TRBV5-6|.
TGTGCCAGCAGCTTGGCCCTAGGGTGGTCCATCTACGAGCAGTACTTC
CASSLALGWSIYEQYF